The 27 T cell receptor beta chains reported below all come from one sample, sequenced in a study of technical replicates of blood from several donors (dated by TCRdb to 2016 to 2017). The library came from the immunoSEQ multiplex PCR assay. TCRdb's version of the immuneACCESS table is confined to in-frame rearrangements and falls short of the full clone set. An unresolved V gene accounts for under half of the shortfall where checked; the remainder is of unknown origin. The sample yields more than 75,000 clones; approximately 86% were counted once. Approximately 4.6% of the sample comes from the top ten. Sample: PBMCs. The receptors shown here come from a human donor in good health. Some clones in this sample may be carry-over from other donors' samples.

The chain uses TRBV6-5 and TRBJ1-1; 8 bases line up with TRBD1. The V gene end was trimmed by 2 bases and the J gene end by 8 bases; junction bases not matched to a gene: 10. CDR1 is MNHEY, CDR2 SVGAGI, per germline. The CDR3 extends over 15 amino acids. CDR3 loop: CASSYHVPGQEEAFF. The CDR3 DNA reads as TGTGCCAGCAGTTACCACGTCCCGGGACAGGAAGAAGCTTTCTTT.

This clone was detected only once. The CDR3 bases are TGTGCCAGCAGCGCTCGGACAGATCAAGAGACCCAGTACTTC. Protein sequence: CASSARTDQETQYF. V gene TRBV9 combines with J gene TRBJ2-5, with TRBD1 as a possible D gene (6 bases). There are 14 residues in the CDR3. Germline CDR1 SGDLS, CDR2 YYNGEE. Trimming removed 3 bases at V and 2 bases at J, with 11 bases between.

The gene calls are TRBV5-4 and TRBJ1-2; 8 bases map to TRBD1. V was clipped by 0 bases and J by 4 bases; unmatched bases: 5. CDR1 and CDR2 (germline): SGHNT, YYREEE (reference sequence). CDR3 length equals 15 residues. The DNA of the CDR3 is TGTGCCAGCAGCTTGGACCAGGGGGCGGCCTATGGCTACACCTTC. It specifies CASSLDQGAAYGYTF.

The rearrangement uses TRBV4-2 and TRBJ2-5; the D gene is possibly TRBD2 (6 bases). Trimming cost V 0 bases and J 1 base, with 12 bases left between them. There are 16 residues in the CDR3. Looked up from germline, CDR1 is LGHNA and CDR2 is YNFKEQ. CDR3 coding DNA: TGTGCCAGCAGCCAAGATATGCCCGGGAGCCAAGAGACCCAGTACTTC. Translation gives CASSQDMPGSQETQYF.

The chain joins TRBV7-2 to TRBJ1-1; 10 nucleotides line up with TRBD1. The V gene's germline CDR1 is SGHTA and CDR2 FQGNSA. J gave up 5 bases and V 4 bases, and 10 bases lay outside the gene matches. The CDR3 is 16 amino acids. CDR3 bases: TGTGCCAGCAGCTCCTACAGACAGGGGGCGAAGACTGAAGCTTTCTTT. Protein product: CASSSYRQGAKTEAFF.

The chain is built from TRBV6-1 and TRBJ1-1; unclear D gene. The CDR3 contains 13 residues. The germline V gene encodes CDR1 MNHNS and CDR2 SASEGT. The V and J ends lost 2 bases and 1 base respectively, with 5 bases between them. CDR3 sequence (DNA): TGTGCCAGCAGTGAATCGGGGAACACTGAAGCTTTCTTT. The encoded protein is CASSESGNTEAFF.

The chain is built from TRBV30 and TRBJ1-2; D not certain. Deletions cut 0 bases from V and 0 bases from J, with 11 bases between. The germline V gene encodes CDR1 GTSNPN and CDR2 SVGIG (reference sequence). This CDR3 region has 15 residues. CDR3 nucleotide sequence: TGTGCCTGGAGTGTACCACAGAACGCTAACTATGGCTACACCTTC. This encodes CAWSVPQNANYGYTF. The entire variable domain, with the rest obtained from reference TRBV30 and TRBJ1-2, is as follows: SQTIHQWPATLVQPVGSPLSLECTVEGTSNPNLYWYRQAAGRGLQLLFYSVGIGQISSEVPQNLSASRPQDRQFILSSKKLLLSDSGFYLCAWSVPQNANYGYTFGSGTRLTVV.

The J gene is TRBJ2-3, the V gene TRBV6-4, with 10 bases matching TRBD2. The CDR3 spans 14 residues. CDR1 and CDR2 (germline): MRHNA, SNTAGT. The ends lost 4 bases at V and 9 bases at J; junction bases unmatched: 7. The CDR3 DNA is TGTGCCAGCAGTGGGCTAGCGGGAGATCAGACGCAGTATTTT. It is translated as CASSGLAGDQTQYF.

The rearrangement links TRBV7-2 to TRBJ1-6; TRBD1 might be the D (6 bases). This CDR3 region has 14 residues. The germline CDR1 and CDR2 sequences are SGHTA and FQGNSA. Trimming took off 2 bases at V and 9 bases at J, with 11 bases between the two ends. The CDR3 sequence is CASSLQRGGSPLHF. The CDR3 bases are TGTGCCAGCAGCTTACAGAGGGGGGGTTCACCCCTCCACTTT.

The chain has TRBV5-1 and TRBJ1-5; 8 positions agree with TRBD1. Germline V lookup: CDR1 SGHRS, CDR2 YFSETQ. With 4 bases clipped from V and 0 bases from J, the junction kept 6 bases outside the gene matches. This CDR3 region has 16 residues. CDR3 protein: CASSPGQGDSNQPQHF. The CDR3 DNA reads as TGCGCCAGCAGCCCCGGACAGGGCGATAGCAATCAGCCCCAGCATTTT.

The rearrangement uses TRBV7-2 and TRBJ1-1; tentative D call: TRBD1 (6 bases). Germline-derived CDR1 and CDR2 are SGHTA and FQGNSA. The CDR3 loop spans 14 amino acids. The germline V and J ends were trimmed by 5 bases and 1 base, with 11 bases remaining between them. CDR3 sequence reads: CASSTRTENTEAFF. DNA of the CDR3: TGTGCCAGCAGCACCAGGACAGAGAACACTGAAGCTTTCTTT.

The chain joins TRBV19 to TRBJ1-4, with D tentatively TRBD1 (5 bases). V was pared by 6 bases and J by 5 bases, with 13 bases between. Germline V CDR1 and CDR2: LNHDA, SQIVND (reference sequence). The CDR3 consists of 14 residues. CDR3 coding DNA: TGTGCCAGTAGGTATGACAGTTGGAATGAAAAACTGTTTTTT. The encoded protein is CASRYDSWNEKLFF.

The table lists this clone with a count of one. The V and J genes are TRBV5-6 and TRBJ2-1, with D maybe TRBD1 (5 bases). This CDR3 comprises 13 residues. V was trimmed by 4 bases and J by 8 bases, leaving 13 bases between them. CDR1 and CDR2 from the germline V gene are SGHDT and YYEEEE. The CDR3: CASSPEQVYEQFF. The CDR3 DNA is TGTGCCAGCAGCCCAGAACAGGTCTATGAGCAGTTCTTC.

The chain combines TRBV11-2 with TRBJ2-1; 7 bases are shared with TRBD1. The germline CDR1 and CDR2 sequences are SGHAT and FQNNGV. V lost 1 base to trimming and J lost 0 bases; unmatched junction nucleotides: 3. This CDR3 spans 16 amino acids. Here the CDR3 reads CASSLGRDSSYNEQFF. The DNA of the CDR3 is TGTGCCAGCAGCTTAGGACGGGACAGCTCCTACAATGAGCAGTTCTTC.

This chain uses TRBV30 with TRBJ2-1, with 10 bases identical to TRBD2. Germline trimming cut 2 bases from V and 4 bases from J; bases unmatched to any gene: 5. Per the germline V gene, CDR1 is GTSNPN and CDR2 is SVGIG (reference sequence). This CDR3 is 15 amino acids long. For the CDR3, the DNA is TGTGCCTGGAGTTACACTAGCGGGATTTACAATGAGCAGTTCTTC. This translates into CAWSYTSGIYNEQFF.

This rearrangement joins TRBV7-3 to TRBJ2-7; 7 bases map to TRBD2. Germline V gene lookup returns CDR1 SGHTA and CDR2 FQGTGA. The CDR3 sequence is 14 residues long. V lost 5 bases to trimming and J lost 2 bases; unmatched junction nucleotides: 6. The CDR3: CASSMSGNTYEQYF. Here the CDR3 DNA reads TGTGCCAGCAGCATGAGCGGGAATACCTACGAGCAGTACTTC.

The J gene is TRBJ1-6, the V gene TRBV2; D is undetermined. The CDR3 covers 14 residues. CDR1 is SNHLY and CDR2 is FYNNEI in the germline V gene. V gave up 1 base and J gave up 6 bases, with 7 bases separating them. The CDR3 protein is CASSEDSLNSPLHF. The CDR3 DNA reads TGTGCCAGCAGTGAAGACAGCCTTAATTCACCCCTCCACTTT.

Comments on this clone: A read error may produce the germline difference seen at one junction end. J is TRBJ2-3 and V is TRBV13; 12 nucleotides align to TRBD2. Germline V gene data show CDR1 as PRHDT and CDR2 as FYEKMQ (reference sequence). This CDR3 spans 12 amino acids. Written as DNA, the CDR3 is TGTGCCAGCAGCCAGGCTGCTAGCGGGGGGGCTTTC. Amino acids: CASSQAASGGAF. Drawing the rest from reference TRBV13 and TRBJ2-3, the complete variable domain is AAGVIQSPRHLIKEKRETATLKCYPIPRHDTVYWYQQGPGQDPQFLISFYEKMQSDKGSIPDRFSAQQFSDYHSELNMSSLELGDSALYFCASSQAASGGAFGPGTRLTVL.

The chain recombines TRBV7-2 with TRBJ1-1; D not resolved. From germline, CDR1 is SGHTA and CDR2 FQGNSA. V shed 5 bases and J shed 3 bases, with 13 bases lying between them. There are 14 residues in the CDR3. CDR3 sequence: CASSQNARDTEAFF. CDR3 bases: TGTGCCAGCAGCCAAAACGCCCGAGACACTGAAGCTTTCTTT.

J is TRBJ2-6 and V is TRBV30; TRBD1 aligns across 7 bases. V was clipped by 5 bases and J by 3 bases; unmatched bases: 10. Germline-derived CDR1 and CDR2 are GTSNPN and SVGIG (reference sequence). The CDR3 contains 16 residues. The CDR3 loop is CAWWREGALGANVLTF. The CDR3 nucleotides are TGTGCCTGGTGGAGAGAGGGGGCGCTTGGGGCCAACGTCCTGACTTTC.

The chain has TRBV7-6 and TRBJ2-4, with 7 bases aligning to TRBD1. Germline lookup yields CDR1 SGHVS and CDR2 FNYEAQ. V was clipped by 1 base and J by 9 bases; unmatched bases: 3. This CDR3 contains 13 residues. CDR3 protein: CASSLETGSIQYF. CDR3 nucleotide sequence: TGTGCCAGCAGCTTAGAGACAGGGTCCATTCAGTACTTC.

The CDR3 nucleotides read TGTGCCAGCAGCTACCCCGGTTTCTCTGGGGCCAACGTCCTGACTTTC. Translating gives CASSYPGFSGANVLTF. The rearrangement links TRBV11-1 to TRBJ2-6; the D is unclear. Germline assignment: CDR1 SGHAT and CDR2 FQDESV (reference sequence). The CDR3 extends over 16 amino acids. V lost 4 bases to trimming and J lost 0 bases, with 10 bases between them. The entire variable domain, with the rest obtained from reference TRBV11-1 and TRBJ2-6, is as follows: EAEVAQSPRYKITEKSQAVAFWCDPISGHATLYWYRQILGQGPELLVQFQDESVVDDSQLPKDRFSAERLKGVDSTLKIQPAELGDSAMYLCASSYPGFSGANVLTFGAGSRLTVL.

This clone was seen just once. The rearrangement uses TRBV27 and TRBJ2-7; possible D gene TRBD2, 6 bases. Germline loops: CDR1 MNHEY, CDR2 SMNVEV (reference sequence). The ends were cut back, 6 bases at V and 3 bases at J, with 12 bases in the middle. CDR3 length: 13 residues. The DNA for the CDR3 is TGTGCCAGCAGGGCAGGGAGGAACTACGAGCAGTACTTC. It is translated as CASRAGRNYEQYF.

V usage is TRBV27 and J usage is TRBJ2-2; 9 bases map to TRBD2. CDR1 and CDR2 (germline): MNHEY, SMNVEV (reference sequence). Trimming removed 2 bases from V and 9 bases from J; junction bases left unmatched: 4. The CDR3 totals 14 residues. The CDR3 DNA sequence: TGTGCCAGCAGTTTACGCGGGGGGGCCTGGGAGCTGTTTTTT. As protein: CASSLRGGAWELFF.

The chain employs TRBV6-1 and TRBJ2-1; 10 bases match TRBD1. Trimming removed 6 bases from V and 6 bases from J; junction bases left unmatched: 5. The germline CDR1 and CDR2 sequences are MNHNS and SASEGT. The CDR3 has 14 amino acids. The CDR3, as DNA: TGTGCCAGCAGACCGGGACAGGGGCGCAATGAGCAGTTCTTC. Protein product: CASRPGQGRNEQFF.

J is TRBJ2-1 and V is TRBV21-1; the table names TRBD2, a call not compared with the DNA. TRBV21-1 is termed a pseudogene. The CDR3 has 11 amino acids. The CDR3 nucleotides read TGTGCCAGCAGCGTGAAGCAAGAGCAGTTCTTC. Translating it yields CASSVKQEQFF.

CDR3 DNA sequence: TGTGCCAGCACTAGGACTAGCGGAGGGGGTAACATTCAGTACTTC. As protein: CASTRTSGGGNIQYF. The V call is TRBV2, the J call TRBJ2-4; TRBD2 agrees at 10 bases. The germline V gene encodes CDR1 SNHLY and CDR2 FYNNEI. This CDR3 is 15 amino acids long. Germline trimming cut 7 bases from V and 7 bases from J; bases unmatched to any gene: 10.